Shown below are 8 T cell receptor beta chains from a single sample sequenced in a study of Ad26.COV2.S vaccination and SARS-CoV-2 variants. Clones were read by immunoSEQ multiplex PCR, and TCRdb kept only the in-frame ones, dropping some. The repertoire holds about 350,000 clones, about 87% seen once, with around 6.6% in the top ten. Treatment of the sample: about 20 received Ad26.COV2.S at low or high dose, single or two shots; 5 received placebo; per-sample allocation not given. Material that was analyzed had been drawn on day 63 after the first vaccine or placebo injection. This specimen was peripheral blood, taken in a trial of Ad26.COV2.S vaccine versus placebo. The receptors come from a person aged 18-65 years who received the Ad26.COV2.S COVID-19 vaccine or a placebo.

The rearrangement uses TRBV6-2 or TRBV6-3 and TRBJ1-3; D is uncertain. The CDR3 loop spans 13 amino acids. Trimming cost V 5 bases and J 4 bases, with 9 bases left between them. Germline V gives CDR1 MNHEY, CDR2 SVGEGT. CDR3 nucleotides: TGTGCCAGCAGTCAAAACTACGGAAACACCATATATTTT. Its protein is CASSQNYGNTIYF.

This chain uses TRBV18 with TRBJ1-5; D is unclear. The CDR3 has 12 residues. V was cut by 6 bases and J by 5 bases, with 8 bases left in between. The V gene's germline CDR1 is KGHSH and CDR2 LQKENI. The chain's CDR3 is CASSEEDQPQHF. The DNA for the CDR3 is TGTGCCAGCTCGGAAGAAGATCAGCCCCAGCATTTT.

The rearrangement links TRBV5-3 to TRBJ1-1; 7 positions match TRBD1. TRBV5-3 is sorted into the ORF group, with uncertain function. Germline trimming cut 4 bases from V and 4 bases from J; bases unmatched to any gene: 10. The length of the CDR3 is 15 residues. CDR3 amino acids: CARSTGQDGVTEAFF. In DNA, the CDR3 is TGTGCCAGAAGCACCGGACAGGATGGGGTCACTGAAGCTTTCTTT.

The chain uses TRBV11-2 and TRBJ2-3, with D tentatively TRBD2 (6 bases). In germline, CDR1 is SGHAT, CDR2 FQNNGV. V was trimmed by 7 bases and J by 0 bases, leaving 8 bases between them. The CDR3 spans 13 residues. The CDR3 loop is CASIAGSTDTQYF. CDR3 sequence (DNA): TGTGCCAGCATCGCGGGGAGCACAGATACGCAGTATTTT. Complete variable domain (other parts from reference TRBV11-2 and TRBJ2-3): EAGVAQSPRYKIIEKRQSVAFWCNPISGHATLYWYQQILGQGPKLLIQFQNNGVVDDSQLPKDRFSAERLKGVDSTLKIQPAKLEDSAVYLCASIAGSTDTQYFGPGTRLTVL.

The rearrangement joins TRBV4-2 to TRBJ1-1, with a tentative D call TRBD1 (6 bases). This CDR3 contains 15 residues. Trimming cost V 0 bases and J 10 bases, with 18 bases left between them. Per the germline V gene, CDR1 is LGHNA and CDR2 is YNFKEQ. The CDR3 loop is CASSQDFPRDKPAFF. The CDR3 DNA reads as TGTGCCAGCAGCCAAGATTTCCCCCGGGACAAGCCAGCTTTCTTT.

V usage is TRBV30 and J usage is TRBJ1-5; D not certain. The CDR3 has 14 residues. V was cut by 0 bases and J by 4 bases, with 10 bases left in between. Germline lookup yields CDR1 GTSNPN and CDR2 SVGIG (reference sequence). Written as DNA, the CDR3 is TGTGCCTGGAGTGTAGGACCCCGAAATCAGCCCCAGCATTTT. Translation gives CAWSVGPRNQPQHF.

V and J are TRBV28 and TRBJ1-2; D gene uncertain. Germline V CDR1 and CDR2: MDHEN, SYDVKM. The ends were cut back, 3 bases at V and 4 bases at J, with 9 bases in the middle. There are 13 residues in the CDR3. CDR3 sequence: CASSFNRGYGYTF. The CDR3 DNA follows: TGTGCCAGCAGTTTCAACAGAGGCTATGGCTACACCTTC.

The DNA of the CDR3 is TGTGCCAGCAGTCCTTTATTGGCGTCTGCGGTGTTCGATGAGCAGTTCTTC. This gives the protein CASSPLLASAVFDEQFF. The J gene is TRBJ2-1, the V gene TRBV5-6; D uncertain. V was pared by 5 bases and J by 8 bases, with 26 bases between. Germline V gene lookup returns CDR1 SGHDT and CDR2 YYEEEE. The CDR3 length is 17 residues.